The next 25 T cell receptor beta chains were all read from a single sample in a study of cytomegalovirus exposure and HLA in healthy donors. Clones were sequenced by immunoSEQ multiplex PCR, and TCRdb holds only the in-frame ones, with some missing. This table has about 130,000 clones, 89% appearing once. The sequenced material came from PBMCs. All receptors derive from a woman aged 18-35 years in good health and CMV-seropositive.

This clone was found once. The chain combines TRBV28 with TRBJ2-3; 8 bases agree with TRBD1. V was clipped by 9 bases and J by 2 bases; unmatched bases: 10. Germline CDR1 MDHEN, CDR2 SYDVKM. The CDR3 consists of 15 residues. CDR3 in amino acids: CASSVGQGDTDTQYF. The CDR3 DNA reads TGTGCCAGTTCAGTAGGACAGGGAGACACAGATACGCAGTATTTT. Together with reference TRBV28 and TRBJ2-3, the CDR3 gives the full variable domain: DVKVTQSSRYLVKRTGEKVFLECVQDMDHENMFWYRQDPGLGLRLIYFSYDVKMKEKGDIPEGYSVSREKKERFSLILESASTNQTSMYLCASSVGQGDTDTQYFGPGTRLTVL.

The V gene is TRBV18, the J gene TRBJ1-1, with unresolved D. This CDR3 has 13 residues. Trimming left V 2 bases short and J 1 base short, with 5 bases between. Germline CDR1 is KGHSH and CDR2 is LQKENI. The CDR3 DNA sequence: TGTGCCAGCTCACCAATTAGGAACACTGAAGCTTTCTTT. Amino acids: CASSPIRNTEAFF. The full variable domain, rest sourced from reference TRBV18 and TRBJ1-1, is NAGVMQNPRHLVRRRGQEARLRCSPMKGHSHVYWYRQLPEEGLKFMVYLQKENIIDESGMPKERFSAEFPKEGPSILRIQQVVRGDSAAYFCASSPIRNTEAFFGQGTRLTVV.

In this sample, this clone turned up a few times. The J gene is TRBJ2-7, the V gene TRBV28; the D is unclear. The CDR3 runs 11 residues. Germline-derived CDR1 and CDR2 are MDHEN and SYDVKM. V lost 5 bases and J lost 3, with 5 bases in between. CDR3 in amino acids: CASSVNYEQYF. The DNA for the CDR3 is TGTGCCAGCAGTGTTAACTACGAGCAGTACTTC.

The V gene is TRBV6-1, the J gene TRBJ1-2, with TRBD1 matching 11 bases. Germline V gene sequence: CDR1 MNHNS, CDR2 SASEGT. The CDR3 loop spans 14 amino acids. The V segment lost 4 bases and the J segment 6 bases; nucleotides outside the gene matches: 4. The CDR3 sequence: CASSVGQGADGYTF. CDR3 DNA sequence: TGTGCCAGCAGTGTAGGACAGGGGGCTGATGGCTACACCTTC.

The CDR3, as DNA: TGTGCCAGCAGCTTTTTGACAGGGCGAGAAGACACTGAAGCTTTCTTT. It encodes CASSFLTGREDTEAFF. The chain has TRBV7-8 and TRBJ1-1; 7 bases match TRBD1. V was clipped by 3 bases and J by 3 bases; unmatched bases: 10. The CDR3 contains 16 residues. The V gene's germline CDR1 is SGHVS and CDR2 FQNEAQ.

The V call is TRBV7-2, the J call TRBJ2-7; D possibly corresponds to TRBD2 (5 bases). The CDR3 is 14 residues long. Germline-derived CDR1 and CDR2 are SGHTA and FQGNSA. V shed 2 bases and J shed 0 bases, with 8 bases lying between them. The CDR3 bases are TGTGCCAGCAGCTTACACCGGGGCTCCTACGAGCAGTACTTC. Its protein product is CASSLHRGSYEQYF.

A single count supports this clone. V gene TRBV10-1 combines with J gene TRBJ1-1; no clear D gene. This CDR3 has 14 residues. Per the germline V gene, CDR1 is WNHNN and CDR2 is SYGVQD (reference sequence). Trimming took 6 bases from V and 4 from J, leaving 15 bases between them. CDR3: CASSPRPAGTEAFF. The CDR3 region has the DNA TGCGCCAGCAGCCCGAGGCCCGCCGGCACTGAAGCTTTCTTT.

The V call is TRBV4-3, the J call TRBJ1-2; maybe TRBD1 (5 bases). Germline V lookup: CDR1 LGHNA, CDR2 YSLEER. The ends were cut back, 2 bases at V and 10 bases at J, with 20 bases in the middle. This CDR3 has 15 amino acids. The CDR3 protein is CASSQRLQEQVDYTF. The CDR3 bases are TGCGCCAGCAGCCAAAGATTACAGGAACAGGTTGACTACACCTTC.

This clone was seen only a few times. V is TRBV12-5 and J is TRBJ1-3, with D unresolved. The germline V and J ends were trimmed by 1 base and 3 bases, with 10 bases remaining between them. CDR3 length equals 15 residues. Looked up from germline, CDR1 is LGHNT and CDR2 is FRNRAP. CDR3 in DNA: TGTGCTAGTGGTTTGGGCGACCCAGGTGGAAACACCATATATTTT. Encoded protein: CASGLGDPGGNTIYF.

The gene calls are TRBV28 and TRBJ1-4; maybe TRBD1 (5 bases). Germline V gene lookup returns CDR1 MDHEN and CDR2 SYDVKM. Trimming took off 8 bases at V and 7 bases at J, with 17 bases between the two ends. The CDR3 runs 14 residues. This CDR3 is CASRQGGYIEKLFF. As DNA, the CDR3 is TGTGCCAGCCGGCAGGGAGGGTACATTGAAAAACTGTTTTTT.

The chain carries TRBV18 and TRBJ1-6; possibly TRBD1 for D (6 bases). CDR3 length: 16 amino acids. The ends were cut back, 5 bases at V and 0 bases at J, with 11 bases in the middle. Germline V gene lookup returns CDR1 KGHSH and CDR2 LQKENI. CDR3 loop: CASSGQRSSYNSPLHF. CDR3 sequence (DNA): TGTGCCAGCTCAGGACAGAGGAGCTCCTATAATTCACCCCTCCACTTT.

The chain couples TRBV28 to TRBJ2-7; perhaps TRBD2 as D (6 bases). The CDR3 length is 12 residues. Between the trimmed V and J ends, which lost 4 bases and 11 bases, there was a span of 15 bases. Germline assignment: CDR1 MDHEN and CDR2 SYDVKM. The CDR3 loop reads CASSSWAGSKYF. Written as DNA, the CDR3 is TGTGCCAGCAGTTCTTGGGCGGGGTCGAAGTACTTC.

This clone was counted once. The V call is TRBV5-1, the J call TRBJ2-1; D not resolved. V was clipped by 4 bases and J by 5 bases, with 4 bases between them. Germline CDR1 reads SGHRS; CDR2 reads YFSETQ. There are 11 residues in the CDR3. CDR3 amino acids: CASSLNNEQFF. The DNA for the CDR3 is TGCGCCAGCAGCCTAAACAATGAGCAGTTCTTC.

The chain carries TRBV6-5 and TRBJ1-4; possible D gene TRBD1, 6 bases. This CDR3 is 15 amino acids long. The V and J ends lost 7 bases and 7 bases respectively, with 19 bases between them. Germline CDR1 MNHEY, CDR2 SVGAGI. The CDR3 loop reads CASNFLRGFGEKLFF. The CDR3 DNA follows: TGTGCCAGCAACTTCCTCAGGGGTTTTGGTGAAAAACTGTTTTTT.

The rearrangement uses TRBV25-1 and TRBJ2-3, with D tentatively TRBD1 (9 bases). Germline V gives CDR1 MGHDK, CDR2 SYGVNS. This CDR3 region has 15 residues. CDR3 nucleotides: TGTGCTAGCGGGACAGGGTTGAAGCGGACAGATACGCAGTATTTT. It encodes CASGTGLKRTDTQYF.

This clone was counted a few times. The genes are TRBV20-1 and TRBJ1-2, with D unresolved. Germline CDR1 DFQATT, CDR2 SNEGSKA (reference sequence). The V gene lost 6 bases and the J gene lost 8 bases, with 10 bases spanning the gap. CDR3 length: 10 residues. The CDR3 here is CSASGEGYTF. In DNA form, the CDR3 reads TGCAGTGCCTCGGGTGAGGGCTACACCTTC.

The chain has TRBV2 and TRBJ1-1, with TRBD1 as a possible D gene (6 bases). The CDR3 contains 13 residues. V lost 6 bases and J 4 bases, leaving 12 bases between the germline ends. The germline V gene has CDR1 SNHLY and CDR2 FYNNEI. CDR3 sequence: CASRRGGFTEAFF. For the CDR3, the DNA is TGTGCCAGCAGGAGAGGGGGATTCACTGAAGCTTTCTTT.

In its sample, this clone was seen once. The chain has TRBV7-2 and TRBJ1-6; D possibly corresponds to TRBD1 (5 bases). V was shortened by 5 bases and J by 7 bases, with 21 bases between the two germline ends. The germline V gene encodes CDR1 SGHTA and CDR2 FQGNSA. The CDR3 consists of 17 residues. In DNA, the CDR3 is TGTGCCAGCAGCCCCGCTCCTCAGGGCGTCGCGAATTCACCCCTCCACTTT. Protein product: CASSPAPQGVANSPLHF.

The J gene is TRBJ2-7, the V gene TRBV5-1; possible D gene TRBD2, 6 bases. The CDR3 is 11 residues long. V lost 6 bases and J 5 bases, leaving 9 bases between the germline ends. Germline CDR1 and CDR2: SGHRS and YFSETQ. The CDR3 region has the DNA TGCGCCAGCAACGGAGGGAACGAGCAGTACTTC. Its protein is CASNGGNEQYF.

The chain has TRBV28 and TRBJ2-2, with 9 positions matching TRBD1. Germline-derived CDR1 and CDR2 are MDHEN and SYDVKM. V lost 4 bases and J lost 7; bases outside the gene matches: 13. The length of the CDR3 is 17 residues. CDR3 sequence reads: CASSWFRDREMVGELFF. As DNA, the CDR3 is TGTGCCAGCAGTTGGTTCCGGGACAGGGAAATGGTCGGGGAGCTGTTTTTT.

The J gene is TRBJ2-7, the V gene TRBV12-5; 8 bases fit TRBD1. Looked up from germline, CDR1 is LGHNT and CDR2 is FRNRAP. CDR3 length: 16 amino acids. V gave up 2 bases and J gave up 1 base; unmatched junction bases: 7. The CDR3 nucleotides are TGTGCTAGTGGTTTGCTGGTCGGGACAGGTTCCTACGAGCAGTACTTC. As protein: CASGLLVGTGSYEQYF.

This rearrangement joins TRBV18 to TRBJ2-7, with D perhaps TRBD1 (5 bases). CDR3 size: 14 residues. Germline CDR1 and CDR2: KGHSH and LQKENI. Trimming left V 3 bases short and J 4 bases short, with 13 bases between. The CDR3 is CASSPTTDWYEQYF. In DNA, the CDR3 is TGTGCCAGCTCACCCACGACAGACTGGTACGAGCAGTACTTC.

This chain uses TRBV6-1 with TRBJ1-3, with D possibly TRBD1 on 6 matching bases. Trimming removed 4 bases at V and 3 bases at J, with 22 bases between. CDR1 is MNHNS and CDR2 is SASEGT in the germline V gene. This CDR3 region has 18 residues. For the CDR3, the DNA is TGTGCCAGCAGTGGGTCTACACTTGGGGGCGCAGGTGGAAACACCATATATTTT. Translating it yields CASSGSTLGGAGGNTIYF.

This chain links TRBV15 with TRBJ1-5, with no clear D. Germline V gives CDR1 LNHNV, CDR2 YYDKDF (reference sequence). This CDR3 has 13 residues. The V end was cut by 0 bases, the J end by 7 bases, with 7 bases between. The CDR3 loop reads CATSRDPSQPQHF. In nucleotides, the CDR3 is TGTGCCACCAGCAGAGATCCAAGCCAGCCCCAGCATTTT.

This sequence joins TRBV5-1 and TRBJ2-1; 13 bases are a match to TRBD2. The CDR3 loop spans 15 amino acids. Germline CDR1 SGHRS, CDR2 YFSETQ. J lost 8 bases, V lost 3 bases, and 5 bases had no gene match. The CDR3 loop reads CASSSGTSGADEQFF. The CDR3 DNA sequence: TGCGCCAGCAGCTCCGGGACTAGCGGGGCCGATGAGCAGTTCTTC.